Below, 5 T cell receptor beta chains from the same sample are listed, as sequenced in a study of PD-1 blockade in classical Hodgkin lymphoma. This table comes from immunoSEQ multiplex PCR, and its TCRdb copy is limited to in-frame clones, with some not included. The data contain some 9,100 clones, around 86% of them singletons. Time point meaning: newly diagnosed, previously untreated cHL patient sample. Magnetic negative selection, applied to thawed PBMCs, was used to isolate the CD8+ T cells. The sequenced material came from CD8+ T cells from blood. The receptors were gathered from a human donor with classical Hodgkin lymphoma.

The chain has TRBV19 and TRBJ1-1; unclear D gene. Trimming removed 6 bases at V and 4 bases at J, with 12 bases between. The CDR3 has 13 amino acids. Per germline, CDR1 LNHDA and CDR2 SQIVND (reference sequence). CDR3 sequence (DNA): TGTGCCAGTAGACGGACTGTGGCCACTGAAGCTTTCTTT. This codes for CASRRTVATEAFF.

V is TRBV6-6 and J is TRBJ2-3; the D is unclear. Deletions cut 6 bases from V and 1 base from J, with 14 bases between. The CDR3 runs to 15 residues. CDR1 is MNHNY and CDR2 is SVGAGI in the germline V gene (reference sequence). Written as DNA, the CDR3 is TGTGCCAGCAGCACCCTAGTGCTAGGCACAGATACGCAGTATTTT. This gives the protein CASSTLVLGTDTQYF.

V usage is TRBV2 and J usage is TRBJ2-5; perhaps D is TRBD1 or TRBD2 (5 bases each). V was pared by 8 bases and J by 1 base, with 17 bases between. Per germline, CDR1 SNHLY and CDR2 FYNNEI. The CDR3 covers 15 residues. CDR3 in amino acids: CASLWGSTIQETQYF. DNA for the CDR3: TGTGCCAGCTTATGGGGGTCAACCATCCAAGAGACCCAGTACTTC.

The chain uses TRBV4-3 and TRBJ1-2; the D gene is possibly TRBD1 (5 bases). Trimming shortened V by 5 bases and J by 4 bases, and 23 bases separated the two germline ends. CDR1 and CDR2 from the germline V gene are LGHNA and YSLEER. This CDR3 spans 17 amino acids. The CDR3 spells CASSESLDRANIYGYTF. In DNA, the CDR3 is TGCGCCAGCAGCGAAAGCCTTGACAGAGCTAACATCTATGGCTACACCTTC.

The chain uses TRBV27 and TRBJ1-3, with D hard to call. The V end was cut by 0 bases, the J end by 3 bases, with 9 bases between. Germline lookup yields CDR1 MNHEY and CDR2 SMNVEV (reference sequence). CDR3 size: 15 residues. CDR3 protein: CASSLSTRYGNTIYF. CDR3 bases: TGTGCCAGCAGTTTATCGACAAGATATGGAAACACCATATATTTT.